The next 21 T cell receptor beta chains were all read from a single sample in a study of T cells after posttransplantation cyclophosphamide. The naive gate required viable CD3+CD4+ or CD3+CD8+ cells with CCR7+CD45RA+CD45RO-CD95-CD27+CD28+ phenotype. This table comes from immunoSEQ multiplex PCR, and its TCRdb copy is limited to in-frame clones, with some not included. The table lists about 32,000 clones, about 91% of them singletons. The sequenced sample consisted of naive CD4+ T cells sorted from blood. The receptor source for this set is a man younger than 45 in good health and a related stem cell transplant donor.

The chain carries TRBV18 and TRBJ2-5; a weak D match, TRBD1 (5 bases). Trimming stripped 2 bases from V and 6 bases from J, with 10 bases between. The CDR3 covers 13 residues. Germline lookup yields CDR1 KGHSH and CDR2 LQKENI. The CDR3 sequence: CASSPGRAKTQYF. The CDR3 nucleotides are TGTGCCAGCTCACCAGGCAGGGCCAAGACCCAGTACTTC.

The chain combines TRBV4-2 with TRBJ1-2, with D uncertain. Trimming cost V 4 bases and J 0 bases, with 18 bases left between them. Germline V gives CDR1 LGHNA, CDR2 YNFKEQ. The CDR3 spans 17 residues. The CDR3 loop reads CASSLTLGLRANYGYTF. The CDR3 bases are TGTGCCAGCAGCCTAACTTTAGGACTCAGAGCTAACTATGGCTACACCTTC.

The rearrangement joins TRBV7-3 to TRBJ1-2; D is uncertain. V lost 2 bases, J lost 2 bases, and 6 bases lay in between. Looked up from germline, CDR1 is SGHTA and CDR2 is FQGTGA. The CDR3 is 13 residues long. CDR3 DNA: TGTGCCAGCAGCTTAGCAGGAAACTATGGCTACACCTTC. Encoded protein: CASSLAGNYGYTF. Combining the CDR3 with reference TRBV7-3 and TRBJ1-2 gives the whole variable domain GAGVSQTPSNKVTEKGKYVELRCDPISGHTALYWYRQSLGQGPEFLIYFQGTGAADDSGLPNDRFFAVRPEGSVSTLKIQRTERGDSAVYLCASSLAGNYGYTFGSGTRLTVV.

The rearrangement links TRBV7-9 to TRBJ2-1; 9 bases map to TRBD1. The trim removed 5 bases at V and 8 bases at J, leaving 10 bases unmatched. The CDR3 is 15 amino acids. Germline CDR1 SEHNR, CDR2 FQNEAQ (reference sequence). CDR3 sequence reads: CASSPEGTGLDEQFF. CDR3 in DNA: TGTGCCAGCAGCCCAGAGGGGACAGGGCTAGATGAGCAGTTCTTC.

The gene calls are TRBV11-2 and TRBJ2-7, with 7 bases aligning to TRBD1. The length of the CDR3 is 15 residues. Germline CDR1 is SGHAT and CDR2 is FQNNGV. The junction had 4 bases not matched to a gene; V was cut back by 2 bases and J by 0 bases. CDR3 in amino acids: CASSLTGAFSYEQYF. Written as DNA, the CDR3 is TGTGCCAGCAGCTTAACAGGGGCCTTCTCCTACGAGCAGTACTTC.

The chain carries TRBV6-1 and TRBJ1-4, with 11 bases fitting TRBD1. The CDR3 runs 17 residues. Germline values: CDR1 MNHNS, CDR2 SASEGT. The junction had 7 bases not matched to a gene; V was cut back by 4 bases and J by 3 bases. The CDR3: CASSVGTGGWANEKLFF. The CDR3 DNA reads as TGTGCCAGCAGTGTCGGGACAGGGGGTTGGGCTAATGAAAAACTGTTTTTT.

This chain joins TRBV4-3 and TRBJ1-4; D is ambiguous. Trimming pared 3 bases from V and 8 bases from J, leaving 4 bases between. Germline CDR1 is LGHNA and CDR2 is YSLEER. The CDR3 has 11 residues. CDR3 coding DNA: TGCGCCAGCAGCCAGGAGGAAAAACTGTTTTTT. This encodes CASSQEEKLFF.

V and J are TRBV5-6 and TRBJ2-1; 11 nucleotides line up with TRBD2. The CDR3 runs to 17 residues. In germline, CDR1 is SGHDT, CDR2 YYEEEE. Unmatched junction bases numbered 4, after V lost 0 bases and J lost 2 bases. CDR3 DNA: TGTGCCAGCAGCTTGGAAGGTAGCGGGGGGGCCTACAATGAGCAGTTCTTC. Translation: CASSLEGSGGAYNEQFF. The whole variable domain, filled in from reference TRBV5-6 and TRBJ2-1, reads DAGVTQSPTHLIKTRGQQVTLRCSPKSGHDTVSWYQQALGQGPQFIFQYYEEEERQRGNFPDRFSGHQFPNYSSELNVNALLLGDSALYLCASSLEGSGGAYNEQFFGPGTRLTVL.

The chain combines TRBV19 with TRBJ1-2, with D possibly TRBD1 on 6 matching bases. The CDR3 loop spans 13 amino acids. Germline CDR1 reads LNHDA; CDR2 reads SQIVND (reference sequence). Trimming left V 6 bases short and J 3 bases short, with 11 bases between. CDR3 DNA sequence: TGTGCCAGTAGCCGGGACACCTACTATGGCTACACCTTC. Translated: CASSRDTYYGYTF.

This chain links TRBV5-6 with TRBJ2-1; tentative D call: TRBD1 (6 bases). The V end lost 4 bases, the J end lost 7 bases, and 12 bases lay between the germline ends. The CDR3 length is 13 residues. The germline V gene has CDR1 SGHDT and CDR2 YYEEEE. The CDR3 nucleotides are TGTGCCAGCAGCCTTCCCCAGGGGAATGAGCAGTTCTTC. Protein product: CASSLPQGNEQFF.

CDR3 region: CASSRDRANYGYTF. CDR3 DNA: TGTGCCAGCAGTCGGGACAGGGCTAACTATGGCTACACCTTC. This chain uses TRBV6-5 with TRBJ1-2; TRBD1 agrees at 9 bases. CDR1 is MNHEY, CDR2 SVGAGI, per germline. Trimming removed 5 bases from V and 0 bases from J; junction bases left unmatched: 1. This CDR3 is 14 amino acids long.

The chain is built from TRBV28 and TRBJ1-5; D is uncertain. Trimming shortened V by 3 bases and J by 2 bases, and 11 bases separated the two germline ends. CDR1 is MDHEN and CDR2 is SYDVKM in the germline V gene. CDR3 size: 15 residues. CDR3 DNA sequence: TGTGCCAGCAGTTTTTGGTCAGAGGGCAATCAGCCCCAGCATTTT. It translates to CASSFWSEGNQPQHF.

This clone was seen a handful of times. V is TRBV10-3 and J is TRBJ2-7; D ambiguous. The length of the CDR3 is 13 residues. Trimming pared 4 bases from V and 2 bases from J, leaving 9 bases between. In germline, CDR1 is ENHRY, CDR2 SYGVKD. This CDR3 is CAISVSGTYEQYF. In DNA, the CDR3 is TGTGCCATCAGTGTTTCCGGTACCTACGAGCAGTACTTC.

This clone was seen only a few times. V and J are TRBV28 and TRBJ1-1, with unresolved D. With 9 bases removed from V and 1 base from J, the gap between germline ends came to 12 bases. CDR1 and CDR2 (germline): MDHEN, SYDVKM. The CDR3 loop spans 13 amino acids. CDR3 nucleotides: TGTGCCAGTGAAAACGGGAAGAACACTGAAGCTTTCTTT. The encoded protein is CASENGKNTEAFF.

This clone appeared a few times. The rearrangement uses TRBV2 and TRBJ1-5; D is uncertain. Trimming stripped 3 bases from V and 4 bases from J, with 7 bases between. The germline gives CDR1 SNHLY, CDR2 FYNNEI. This CDR3 has 13 amino acids. This CDR3 is CASSDRLNQPQHF. For the CDR3, the DNA is TGTGCCAGCAGTGACAGGTTAAATCAGCCCCAGCATTTT.

The CDR3 is CAISADRASGNTIYF. CDR3 DNA sequence: TGTGCCATCAGTGCGGACAGGGCCTCTGGAAACACCATATATTTT. The chain couples TRBV10-3 to TRBJ1-3; 8 bases are shared with TRBD1. The CDR3 length is 15 residues. CDR1 is ENHRY and CDR2 is SYGVKD in the germline V gene. V lost 4 bases and J lost 0; bases outside the gene matches: 2.

J is TRBJ2-5 and V is TRBV15, with D possibly being TRBD2 (6 bases). The CDR3 has 16 residues. The V end lost 2 bases, the J end lost 1 base, and 14 bases lay between the germline ends. CDR1 is LNHNV, CDR2 YYDKDF, per germline (reference sequence). The CDR3 here is CATSRPTAGFQETQYF. Here the CDR3 DNA reads TGTGCCACCAGCAGACCGACGGCGGGGTTCCAAGAGACCCAGTACTTC.

Worth noting for this clone: One junction end does not reproduce the germline sequence, and a read error may be involved. The rearrangement joins TRBV28 to TRBJ1-5; possibly TRBD1 for D (6 bases). CDR3 length equals 15 residues. Germline CDR1 MDHEN, CDR2 SYDVKM. The chain's CDR3 is CASSLQRGDNRPQHF. CDR3 nucleotides: TGTGCCAGCAGTTTACAAAGAGGGGACAATCGGCCCCAGCATTTT.

The V call is TRBV5-1, the J call TRBJ2-5; no definite D call. The CDR3 sequence is 14 residues long. Trimming removed 4 bases at V and 5 bases at J, with 15 bases between. Germline CDR1 and CDR2: SGHRS and YFSETQ. The CDR3 sequence is CASSTGGNFETQYF. CDR3 nucleotides: TGCGCCAGCAGCACCGGCGGAAATTTTGAGACCCAGTACTTC.

This chain links TRBV4-3 with TRBJ1-4; weak D call: TRBD1 (5 bases). This CDR3 spans 12 amino acids. The germline gives CDR1 LGHNA, CDR2 YSLEER. V lost 4 bases to trimming and J lost 8 bases, with 8 bases between them. DNA of the CDR3: TGCGCCAGCAGCCGACGGGGGGAAAAACTGTTTTTT. Residues: CASSRRGEKLFF.

The CDR3, as DNA: TGCGCCAGCAGCTACGTACAGGGGGCTATAGACACTGAAGCTTTCTTT. Its protein product is CASSYVQGAIDTEAFF. The gene calls are TRBV5-1 and TRBJ1-1; 9 nucleotides align to TRBD1. V shed 3 bases and J 3 bases; nucleotides not matched to a gene: 9. The length of the CDR3 is 16 residues. Germline assignment: CDR1 SGHRS and CDR2 YFSETQ.